This TCR beta chain is drawn from a study of OX40 agonist ivuxolimab in advanced cancers. Assay used: immunoSEQ multiplex PCR; TCRdb lists only in-frame clones, some missing. The profile shows tens of thousands of clones, about four fifths of them singletons. Germline CDR1 and CDR2: SGHRS and YFSETQ. The V gene lost 2 bases and the J gene lost 6 bases, with 12 bases spanning the gap. The CDR3 spans 15 residues. The genes are TRBV5-1 and TRBJ2-6, with D uncertain. Sequenced material: CD4+ or CD8+ T cells sorted from blood, taken in a trial of the OX40 agonist ivuxolimab. This clonotype was obtained from an adult with an advanced solid tumor such as melanoma, head and neck, liver or kidney cancer. CDR3 amino acids: CASSLGLWEANVLTF. For the CDR3, the DNA is TGCGCCAGCAGCTTAGGGCTCTGGGAGGCCAACGTCCTGACTTTC.